The subject of this entry is one T cell receptor beta chain. These data come from a study of blood T cell repertoires in COVID-19. Study-wide background: Donors in the United States, Italy and Spain gave samples during acute or convalescent COVID-19. The analysed material was cDNA or gDNA that came from T cells, B-cell-depleted T cells, or PBMCs.

In the authors' methods: Amplifying reference gene primers gave estimates of nucleated cell counts. Profiled with immunoSEQ multiplex PCR; TCRdb holds only in-frame clones, not every one. Clonal size and the V and J genes are those of that table, whereas D and trimming came from the DNA. The data hold about 60,000 clones, with over 70% observed a single time. V gave up 6 bases and J gave up 1 base, with 9 bases separating them. The CDR3 is 13 amino acids. The germline V gene has CDR1 LNHDA and CDR2 SQIVND (reference sequence). Sequenced sample: peripheral blood. The chain is built from TRBV19 and TRBJ1-1, with D uncertain. This clonotype was sampled from a human donor in a cohort sampled during active COVID-19. CDR3 nucleotides: TGTGCCAGTAGGGGCCCTCGGAACACTGAAGCTTTCTTT. It encodes CASRGPRNTEAFF.